Shown below are 6 T cell receptor beta chains from a single sample sequenced in a study of T cell clonality in common variable immunodeficiency. Libraries were prepared by immunoSEQ multiplex PCR; TCRdb keeps only in-frame clonotypes and omits some of them. The data show fewer than 55,000 clones, with none appearing a single time. Sequencing used peripheral blood mononuclear cells. The source of these receptors is a person aged 18-69 years in good health.

This clone has at least ten counts. The DNA ends 3 residues before the CDR3 does, and the rest of the CDR3 is filled in from the germline J gene. The chain has TRBV20-1 and TRBJ1-4; weak D call: TRBD1 (6 bases). CDR3 length equals 13 residues. Germline-derived CDR1 and CDR2 are DFQATT and SNEGSKA (reference sequence). V dropped 0 bases and J dropped 5 bases, with 7 bases sitting between them. The covered CDR3 bases are TGCAGTGCTAGAGAAGGGGGAAATGAAAAA. Amino acid sequence: CSAREGGNEK. The full CDR3 is CSAREGGNEKLFF.

This clone was observed many times. Here the CDR3 reads CSAGQSYGQYF. The sequenced part of the CDR3 DNA is TGCAGCGCCGGACAGAGCTATGGT. The genes are TRBV29-1 and TRBJ2-4; D is perhaps TRBD1 (6 bases). The read finishes 3 residues shy of the CDR3 end, and the germline J gene is used to complete it. The CDR3 is 11 residues long. Germline loops: CDR1 SQVTM, CDR2 ANQGSEA.

This clone occurred many times. The CDR3 end is not reached by the read, which stops 3 residues before it; the germline J gene fills it in. This chain connects TRBV7-3 to TRBJ2-3, with D possibly being TRBD2 (5 bases). This CDR3 is built from 16 residues. The ends were cut back, 4 bases at V and 5 bases at J, with 19 bases in the middle. From germline, CDR1 is SGHTA and CDR2 FQGTGA. The part of the CDR3 DNA that was read is TGTGCCAGCAGCTCACTAGGAACGGGAATTGAAGATACG. Translation gives CASSSLGTGIEDT. The full-length CDR3 reads as CASSSLGTGIEDTQYF.

This clone was seen repeatedly, ten times or more. Read data end 3 residues before the CDR3 end; the end is taken from the germline J gene. The genes are TRBV7-2 and TRBJ1-6; no reliable D call. In germline, CDR1 is SGHTA, CDR2 FQGNSA. CDR3 length: 14 amino acids. V dropped 3 bases and J dropped 11 bases, with 14 bases sitting between them. The sequenced part of the CDR3 DNA is TGTGCCAGCAGCTTGCATAGCCGGAGACCACCC. Its protein is CASSLHSRRPP. The full CDR3 protein reads CASSLHSRRPPLHF.

This clone was counted at least ten times. The covered CDR3 bases are TGTGCCAGCAGCTTTAATTCCGAG. Translated: CASSFNSE. The whole CDR3 is CASSFNSEQYF. The V gene is TRBV5-6, the J gene TRBJ2-7; D remains unclear. The read gets to within 3 residues of the CDR3 end, and the germline J gene fills in the rest. V was pared by 2 bases and J by 6 bases, with 6 bases between. This CDR3 region has 11 residues. From germline, CDR1 is SGHDT and CDR2 YYEEEE.

The sample holds a few counts of this clone. The CDR3 is cut off 3 residues early in the read; its end comes from the germline J gene. The gene calls are TRBV19 and TRBJ2-7, with 8 bases matching TRBD1. Germline assignment: CDR1 LNHDA and CDR2 SQIVND (reference sequence). V lost 4 bases and J lost 0; bases outside the gene matches: 8. The CDR3 spans 16 residues. The CDR3 loop reads CASSRGTGEISYEQYF. The covered CDR3 bases are TGTGCCAGTAGTAGAGGGACAGGAGAAATCTCCTACGAG.